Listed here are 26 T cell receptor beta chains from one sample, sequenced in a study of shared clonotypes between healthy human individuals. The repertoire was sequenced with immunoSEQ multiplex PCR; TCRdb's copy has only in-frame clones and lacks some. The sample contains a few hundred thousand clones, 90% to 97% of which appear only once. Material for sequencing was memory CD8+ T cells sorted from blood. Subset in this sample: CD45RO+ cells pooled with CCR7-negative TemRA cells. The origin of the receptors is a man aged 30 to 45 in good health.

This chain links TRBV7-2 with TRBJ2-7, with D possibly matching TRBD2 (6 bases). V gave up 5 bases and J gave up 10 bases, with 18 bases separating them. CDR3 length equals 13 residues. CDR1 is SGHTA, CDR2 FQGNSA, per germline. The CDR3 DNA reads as TGTGCCAGCAGCCGGGACTCAGGATATGAACAGTACTTC. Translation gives CASSRDSGYEQYF.

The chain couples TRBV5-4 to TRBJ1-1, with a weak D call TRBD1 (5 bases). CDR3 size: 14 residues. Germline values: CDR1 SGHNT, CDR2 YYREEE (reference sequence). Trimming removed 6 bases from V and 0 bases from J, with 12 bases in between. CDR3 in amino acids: CASTQGQMNTEAFF. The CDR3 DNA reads TGTGCCAGCACCCAAGGACAAATGAACACTGAAGCTTTCTTT.

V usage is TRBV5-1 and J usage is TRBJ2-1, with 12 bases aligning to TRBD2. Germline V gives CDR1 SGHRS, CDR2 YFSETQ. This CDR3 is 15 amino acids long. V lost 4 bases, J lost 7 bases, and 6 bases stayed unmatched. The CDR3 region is CASSASSGRVNEQFF. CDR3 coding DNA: TGCGCCAGCAGCGCCTCTAGCGGGAGGGTTAATGAGCAGTTCTTC.

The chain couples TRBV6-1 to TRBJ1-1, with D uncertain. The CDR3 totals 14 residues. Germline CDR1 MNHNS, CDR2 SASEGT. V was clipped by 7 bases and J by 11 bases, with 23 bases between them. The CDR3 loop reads CASKDSPRAVNAFF. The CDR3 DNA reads TGTGCCAGCAAGGATTCCCCGAGGGCAGTGAATGCTTTCTTT.

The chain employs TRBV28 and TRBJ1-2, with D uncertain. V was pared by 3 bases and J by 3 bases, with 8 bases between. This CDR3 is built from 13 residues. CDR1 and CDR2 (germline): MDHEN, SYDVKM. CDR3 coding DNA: TGTGCCAGCAGTTTCCTCAGTTACTATGGCTACACCTTC. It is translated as CASSFLSYYGYTF.

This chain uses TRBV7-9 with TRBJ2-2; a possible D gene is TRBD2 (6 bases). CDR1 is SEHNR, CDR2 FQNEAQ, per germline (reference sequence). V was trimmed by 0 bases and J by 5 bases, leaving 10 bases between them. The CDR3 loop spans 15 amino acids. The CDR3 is CASSLAGGPTGELFF. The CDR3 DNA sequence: TGTGCCAGCAGCTTAGCGGGAGGACCTACCGGGGAGCTGTTTTTT. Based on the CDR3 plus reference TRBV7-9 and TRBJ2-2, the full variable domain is DTGVSQNPRHKITKRGQNVTFRCDPISEHNRLYWYRQTLGQGPEFLTYFQNEAQLEKSRLLSDRFSAERPKGSFSTLEIQRTEQGDSAMYLCASSLAGGPTGELFFGEGSRLTVL.

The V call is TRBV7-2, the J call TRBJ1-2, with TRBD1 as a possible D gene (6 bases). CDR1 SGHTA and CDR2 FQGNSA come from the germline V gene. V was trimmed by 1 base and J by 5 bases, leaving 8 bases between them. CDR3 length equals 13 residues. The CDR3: CASSLDQGYGYTF. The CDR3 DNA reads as TGTGCCAGCAGCTTAGACCAGGGGTATGGCTACACCTTC.

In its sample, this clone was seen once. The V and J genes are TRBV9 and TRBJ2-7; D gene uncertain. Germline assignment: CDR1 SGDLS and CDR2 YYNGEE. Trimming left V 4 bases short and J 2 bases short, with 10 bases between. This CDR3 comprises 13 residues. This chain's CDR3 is CASSPGRTYEQYF. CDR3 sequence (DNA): TGTGCCAGCAGCCCAGGACGGACCTACGAGCAGTACTTC.

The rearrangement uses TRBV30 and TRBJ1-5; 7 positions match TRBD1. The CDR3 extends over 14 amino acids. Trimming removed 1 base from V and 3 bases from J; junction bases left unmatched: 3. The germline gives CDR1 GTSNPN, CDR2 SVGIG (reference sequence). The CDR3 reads CAWSDGQANQPQHF. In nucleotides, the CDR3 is TGTGCCTGGAGTGATGGACAGGCCAATCAGCCCCAGCATTTT.

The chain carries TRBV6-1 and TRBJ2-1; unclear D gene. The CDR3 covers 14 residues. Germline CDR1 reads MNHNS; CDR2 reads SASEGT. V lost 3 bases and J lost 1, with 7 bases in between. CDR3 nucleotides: TGTGCCAGCAGTGAGGGCTTTTCCTACAATGAGCAGTTCTTC. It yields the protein CASSEGFSYNEQFF.

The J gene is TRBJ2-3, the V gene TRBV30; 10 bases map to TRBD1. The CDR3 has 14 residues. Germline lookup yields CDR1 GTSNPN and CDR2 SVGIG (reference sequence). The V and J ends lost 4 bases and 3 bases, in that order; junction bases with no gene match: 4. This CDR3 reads CAWTPGQGTDTQYF. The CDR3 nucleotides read TGTGCCTGGACCCCGGGACAGGGGACAGATACGCAGTATTTT.

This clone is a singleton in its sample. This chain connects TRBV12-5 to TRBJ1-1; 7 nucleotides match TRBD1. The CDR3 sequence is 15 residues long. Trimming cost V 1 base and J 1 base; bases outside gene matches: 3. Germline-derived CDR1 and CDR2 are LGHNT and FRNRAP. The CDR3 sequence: CASGLDRDRNTEAFF. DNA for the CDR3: TGTGCTAGTGGTTTGGACCGGGACAGGAACACTGAAGCTTTCTTT.

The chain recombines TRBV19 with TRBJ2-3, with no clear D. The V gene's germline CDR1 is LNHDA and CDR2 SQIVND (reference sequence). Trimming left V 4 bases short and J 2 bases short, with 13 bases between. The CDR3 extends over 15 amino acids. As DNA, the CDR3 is TGTGCCAGTAGTACCGACTCGTCCGACACAGATACGCAGTATTTT. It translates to CASSTDSSDTDTQYF.

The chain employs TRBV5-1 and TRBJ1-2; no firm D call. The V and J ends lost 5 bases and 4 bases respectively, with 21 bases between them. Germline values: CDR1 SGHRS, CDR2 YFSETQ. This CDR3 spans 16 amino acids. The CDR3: CASRSTDGPALYGYTF. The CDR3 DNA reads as TGCGCCAGCAGGAGCACCGACGGCCCAGCCCTCTATGGCTACACCTTC.

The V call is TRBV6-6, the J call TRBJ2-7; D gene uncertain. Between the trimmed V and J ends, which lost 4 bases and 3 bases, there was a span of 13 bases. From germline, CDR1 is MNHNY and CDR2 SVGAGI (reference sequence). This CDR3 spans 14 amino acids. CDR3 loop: CASSSKSGNYEQYF. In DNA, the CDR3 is TGTGCCAGCAGTTCAAAGTCTGGGAACTACGAGCAGTACTTC.

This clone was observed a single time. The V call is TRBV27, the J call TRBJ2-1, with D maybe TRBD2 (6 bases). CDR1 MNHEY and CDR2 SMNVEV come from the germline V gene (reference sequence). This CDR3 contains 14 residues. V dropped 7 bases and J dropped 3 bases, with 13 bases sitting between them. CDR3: CASTPGASYNEQFF. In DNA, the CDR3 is TGTGCCAGCACCCCGGGAGCAAGCTACAATGAGCAGTTCTTC.

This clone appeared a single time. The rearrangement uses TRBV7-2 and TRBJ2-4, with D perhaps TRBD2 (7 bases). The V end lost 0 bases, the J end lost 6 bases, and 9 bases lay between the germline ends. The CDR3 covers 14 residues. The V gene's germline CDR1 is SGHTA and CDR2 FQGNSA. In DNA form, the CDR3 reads TGTGCCAGCAGCTTAGCGGGAGGGGGAAACATTCAGTACTTC. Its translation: CASSLAGGGNIQYF.

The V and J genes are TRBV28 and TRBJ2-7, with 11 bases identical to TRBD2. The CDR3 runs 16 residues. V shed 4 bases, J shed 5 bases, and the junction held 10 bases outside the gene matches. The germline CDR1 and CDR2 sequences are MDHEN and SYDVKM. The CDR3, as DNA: TGTGCCAGCAGTTCCCCCACTAGCGGGAGCGGACACGAGCAGTACTTC. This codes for CASSSPTSGSGHEQYF.

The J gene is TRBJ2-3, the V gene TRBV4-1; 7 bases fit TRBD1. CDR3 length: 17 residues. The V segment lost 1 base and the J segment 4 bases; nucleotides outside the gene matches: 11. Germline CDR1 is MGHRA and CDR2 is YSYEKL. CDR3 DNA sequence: TGCGCCAGCAGCCAAGCCCCGACAGGGAACGGTGCAGATACGCAGTATTTT. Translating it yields CASSQAPTGNGADTQYF.

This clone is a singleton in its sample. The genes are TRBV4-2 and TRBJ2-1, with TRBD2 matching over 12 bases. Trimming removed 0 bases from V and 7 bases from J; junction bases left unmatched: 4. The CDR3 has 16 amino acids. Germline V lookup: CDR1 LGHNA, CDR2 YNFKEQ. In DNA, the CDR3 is TGTGCCAGCAGCCAAGAGGCTAGCGGGAGGGGGAATGAGCAGTTCTTC. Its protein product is CASSQEASGRGNEQFF.

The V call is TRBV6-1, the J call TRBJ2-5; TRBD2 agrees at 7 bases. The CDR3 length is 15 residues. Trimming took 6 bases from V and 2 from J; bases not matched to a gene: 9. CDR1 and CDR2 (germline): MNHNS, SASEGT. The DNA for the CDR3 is TGTGCCAGCAGGCTGGGTAACGGGGGGCAAGAGACCCAGTACTTC. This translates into CASRLGNGGQETQYF.

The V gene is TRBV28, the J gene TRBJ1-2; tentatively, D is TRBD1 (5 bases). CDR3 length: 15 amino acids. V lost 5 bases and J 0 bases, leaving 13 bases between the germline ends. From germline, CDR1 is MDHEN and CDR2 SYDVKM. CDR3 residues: CASSPSGTSNYGYTF. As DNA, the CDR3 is TGTGCCAGCAGTCCTTCTGGGACTTCTAACTATGGCTACACCTTC.

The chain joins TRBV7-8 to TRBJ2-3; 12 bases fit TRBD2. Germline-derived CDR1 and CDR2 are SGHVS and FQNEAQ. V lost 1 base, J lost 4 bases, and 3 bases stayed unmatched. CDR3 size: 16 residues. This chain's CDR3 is CASSLDLAGGSDTQYF. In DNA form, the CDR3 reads TGTGCCAGCAGCTTAGACCTAGCGGGAGGGTCAGATACGCAGTATTTT.

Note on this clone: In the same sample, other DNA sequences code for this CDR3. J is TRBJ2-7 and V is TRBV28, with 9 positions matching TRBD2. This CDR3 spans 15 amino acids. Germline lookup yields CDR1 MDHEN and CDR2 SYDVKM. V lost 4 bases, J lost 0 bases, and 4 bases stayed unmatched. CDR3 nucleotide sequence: TGTGCCAGCAGTTCGGAGACTAGCGGCTCCTACGAGCAGTACTTC. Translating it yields CASSSETSGSYEQYF.

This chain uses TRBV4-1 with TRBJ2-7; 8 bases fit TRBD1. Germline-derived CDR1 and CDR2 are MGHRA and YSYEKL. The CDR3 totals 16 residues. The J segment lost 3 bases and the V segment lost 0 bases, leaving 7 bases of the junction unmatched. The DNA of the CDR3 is TGCGCCAGCAGCCAAGAAGGGGACAGGTCCGTCTACGAGCAGTACTTC. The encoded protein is CASSQEGDRSVYEQYF.

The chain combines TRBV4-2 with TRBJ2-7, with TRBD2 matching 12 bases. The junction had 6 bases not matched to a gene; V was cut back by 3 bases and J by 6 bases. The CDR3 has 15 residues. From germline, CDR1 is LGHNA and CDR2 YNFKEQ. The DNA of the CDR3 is TGTGCCAGCAGCCAGACTAGCGGGAGCTTAAGCGAGCAGTACTTC. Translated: CASSQTSGSLSEQYF.